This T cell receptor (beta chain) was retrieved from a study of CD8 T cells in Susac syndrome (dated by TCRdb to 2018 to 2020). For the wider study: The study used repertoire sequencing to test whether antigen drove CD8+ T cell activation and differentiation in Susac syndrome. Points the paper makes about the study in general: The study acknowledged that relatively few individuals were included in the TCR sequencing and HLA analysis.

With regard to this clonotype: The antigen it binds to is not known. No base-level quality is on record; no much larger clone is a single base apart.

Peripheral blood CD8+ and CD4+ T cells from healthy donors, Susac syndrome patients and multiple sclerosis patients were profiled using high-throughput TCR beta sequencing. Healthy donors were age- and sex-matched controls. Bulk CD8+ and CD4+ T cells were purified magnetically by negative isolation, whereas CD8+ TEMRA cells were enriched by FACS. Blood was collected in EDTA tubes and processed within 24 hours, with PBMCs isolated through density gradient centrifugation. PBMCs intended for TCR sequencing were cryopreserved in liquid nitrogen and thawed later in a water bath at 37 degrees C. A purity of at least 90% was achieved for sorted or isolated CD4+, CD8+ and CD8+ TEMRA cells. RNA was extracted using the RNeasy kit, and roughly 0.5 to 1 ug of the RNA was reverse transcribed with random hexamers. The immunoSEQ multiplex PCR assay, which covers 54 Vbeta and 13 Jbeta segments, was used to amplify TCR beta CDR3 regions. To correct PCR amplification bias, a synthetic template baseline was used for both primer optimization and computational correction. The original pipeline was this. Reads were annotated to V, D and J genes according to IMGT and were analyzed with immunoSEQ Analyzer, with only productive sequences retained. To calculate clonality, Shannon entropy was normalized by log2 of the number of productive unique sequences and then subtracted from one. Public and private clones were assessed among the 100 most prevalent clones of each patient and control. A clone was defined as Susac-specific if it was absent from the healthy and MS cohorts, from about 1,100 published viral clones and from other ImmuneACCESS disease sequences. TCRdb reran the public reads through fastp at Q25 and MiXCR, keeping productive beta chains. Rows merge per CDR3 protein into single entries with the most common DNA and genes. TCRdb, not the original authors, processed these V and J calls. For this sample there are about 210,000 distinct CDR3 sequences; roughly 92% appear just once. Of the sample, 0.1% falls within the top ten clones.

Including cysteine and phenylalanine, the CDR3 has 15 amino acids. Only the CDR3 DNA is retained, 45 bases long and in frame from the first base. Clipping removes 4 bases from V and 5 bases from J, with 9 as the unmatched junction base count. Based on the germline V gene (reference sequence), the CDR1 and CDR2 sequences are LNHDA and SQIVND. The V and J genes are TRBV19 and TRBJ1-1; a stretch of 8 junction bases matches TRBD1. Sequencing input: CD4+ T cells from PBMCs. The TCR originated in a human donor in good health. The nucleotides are TGTGCCAGTAGTAGCGAAGACAGGGGAGGAACTGAAGCTTTCTTT. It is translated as CASSSEDRGGTEAFF.